This T cell receptor beta chain appears in the sequencing data of a study of blood T cell repertoires in COVID-19. The CDR3 has 12 amino acids. The V gene's germline CDR1 is SGHTA and CDR2 FQGTGA. With 4 bases removed from V and 9 bases from J, the gap between germline ends came to 12 bases. As originally analysed: By means of reference gene primer amplification, nucleated cell counts were estimated. This table comes from immunoSEQ multiplex PCR, and its TCRdb copy is limited to in-frame clones, with some not included. That table gives V, J and clone size, and the DNA gave D and trimming. This sample yields about 74,000 clones, of which roughly four fifths are seen a single time; roughly 43% belongs to the top ten.

The chain uses TRBV7-3 and TRBJ1-1; D remains unclear. Input material: peripheral blood. This TCR was recovered from a man older than 75 with acute or convalescent COVID-19. The CDR3 here is CASSSSGGKAFF. CDR3 DNA: TGTGCCAGCAGCTCGTCAGGAGGAAAAGCTTTCTTT.